Sequencing of this T cell receptor beta chain was carried out in a study of tumor and adjacent non-tumor tissue in lung cancer. For the study at large: Aged about 31 to 76 years, patients included approximately 11 men and five or six women with stage I to III disease.

Findings and caveats of the study: Compared with tumor, normal lung showed significantly lower TCR diversity. Normal lung showed higher cumulative top 100 clone frequency than tumor.

The template was RNA from unsorted bulk tissue. More than 3 cm separated this lung sample from the edge of the tumor. This clonotype showed up many times. What it binds is unknown. V was clipped by 3 bases and J by 8 bases, with 13 bases between them. In germline, CDR1 is DFQATT, CDR2 SNEGSKA (reference sequence). The CDR3 totals 12 residues. TCRbeta libraries were built with three rounds of nested PCR, modified from ARM-PCR. TCRdb independently ran MiXCR on the multiplex PCR reads; one entry per CDR3 protein. The repertoire holds around 75,000 distinct CDR3 sequences, roughly 70% seen once, with about a quarter in the top ten.

V and J are TRBV20-1 and TRBJ1-2, with D perhaps TRBD1 (6 bases). The sequenced sample was distant non-tumor lung tissue. This sequence was found in a woman in her fifties or sixties with non-small cell lung cancer. CDR3 residues: CSAREQGLGYTF. The CDR3 coding sequence is TGCAGTGCTAGGGAACAGGGTCTCGGCTACACCTTC.